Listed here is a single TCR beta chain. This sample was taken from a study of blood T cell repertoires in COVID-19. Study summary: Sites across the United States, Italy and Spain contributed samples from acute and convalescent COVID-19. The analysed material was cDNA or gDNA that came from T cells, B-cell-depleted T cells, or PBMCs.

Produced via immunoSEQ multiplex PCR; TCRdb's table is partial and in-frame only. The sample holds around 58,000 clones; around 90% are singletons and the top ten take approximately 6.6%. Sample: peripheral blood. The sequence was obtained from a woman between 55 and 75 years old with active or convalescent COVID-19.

The CDR3, as DNA: TGTGCCAGCAGTTCCACGGGGGATAACTCTGGAAACACCATATATTTT. This gives the protein CASSSTGDNSGNTIYF. The chain combines TRBV28 with TRBJ1-3; D may be TRBD1 (5 bases). V gave up 4 bases and J gave up 0 bases, with 13 bases separating them. The CDR3 extends over 16 amino acids. Germline loops: CDR1 MDHEN, CDR2 SYDVKM.